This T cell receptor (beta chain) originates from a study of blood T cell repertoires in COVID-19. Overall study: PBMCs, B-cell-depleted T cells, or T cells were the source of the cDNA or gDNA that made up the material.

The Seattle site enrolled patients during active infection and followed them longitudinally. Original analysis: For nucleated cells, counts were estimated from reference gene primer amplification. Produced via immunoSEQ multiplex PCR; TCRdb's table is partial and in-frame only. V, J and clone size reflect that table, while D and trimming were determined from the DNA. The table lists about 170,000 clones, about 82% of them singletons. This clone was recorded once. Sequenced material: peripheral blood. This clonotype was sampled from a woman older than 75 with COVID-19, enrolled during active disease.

The CDR3 protein is CASSVQGFSTGELFF. CDR3 DNA sequence: TGTGCCAGCAGTGTTCAGGGCTTTAGCACCGGGGAGCTGTTTTTT. V is TRBV2 and J is TRBJ2-2, with D possibly TRBD1 on 5 matching bases. The V end was cut by 4 bases, the J end by 4 bases, with 13 bases between. The CDR3 contains 15 residues. Germline-derived CDR1 and CDR2 are SNHLY and FYNNEI.